The clone carrying this T cell receptor beta chain was detected ten times or more. The antigen is not known. This specimen comes from a study of response to subunit inactivated influenza vaccine. Whole-study findings and limits: New T cells are recruited in small numbers by each seasonal influenza vaccination, according to the authors' suggestion.

From the RT-PCR reads, TCRdb called clonotypes with MiXCR, one entry per CDR3 protein. The repertoire includes almost 600,000 distinct CDR3 sequences, 13% to 15% of them detected once, and 8.5% to 14% sits in the top ten. Germline values: CDR1 SGHTA, CDR2 FQGNSA. CDR3 length: 13 amino acids. The ends were cut back, 3 bases at V and 3 bases at J, with 6 bases in the middle. Sequencing used PBMCs from blood, obtained 11 to 12 days after vaccination. This chain connects TRBV7-2 to TRBJ1-5; tentative D call: TRBD1 (5 bases). This TCR was sampled from a man between 50 and 59 years old who received an inactivated influenza vaccine. The CDR3 region is CASSLGVNQPQHF. CDR3 DNA: TGTGCCAGCAGCTTGGGGGTCAATCAGCCCCAGCATTTT.